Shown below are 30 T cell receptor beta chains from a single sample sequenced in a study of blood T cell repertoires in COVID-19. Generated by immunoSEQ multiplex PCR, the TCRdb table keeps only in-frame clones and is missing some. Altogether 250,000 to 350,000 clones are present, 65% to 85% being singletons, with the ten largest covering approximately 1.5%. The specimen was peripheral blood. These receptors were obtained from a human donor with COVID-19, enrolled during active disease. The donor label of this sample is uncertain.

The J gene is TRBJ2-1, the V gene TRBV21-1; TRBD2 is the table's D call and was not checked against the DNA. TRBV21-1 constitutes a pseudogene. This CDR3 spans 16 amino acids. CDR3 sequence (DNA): TGTGCCAGCAGCCCCGGGGGGCTAAGGGGGAGTAGTGAGCAGTTCTTC. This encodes CASSPGGLRGSSEQFF.

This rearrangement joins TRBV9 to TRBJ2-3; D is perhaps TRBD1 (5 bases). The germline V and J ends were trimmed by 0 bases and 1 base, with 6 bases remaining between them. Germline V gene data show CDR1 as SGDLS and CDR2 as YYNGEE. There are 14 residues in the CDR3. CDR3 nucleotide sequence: TGTGCCAGCAGCGTAGGCAGGGGCACAGATACGCAGTATTTT. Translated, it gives CASSVGRGTDTQYF.

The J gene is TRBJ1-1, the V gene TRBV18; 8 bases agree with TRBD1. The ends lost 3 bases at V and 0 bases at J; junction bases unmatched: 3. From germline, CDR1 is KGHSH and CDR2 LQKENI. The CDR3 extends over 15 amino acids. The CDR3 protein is CASSPWDRLNTEAFF. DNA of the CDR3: TGTGCCAGCTCACCTTGGGACAGGCTGAACACTGAAGCTTTCTTT.

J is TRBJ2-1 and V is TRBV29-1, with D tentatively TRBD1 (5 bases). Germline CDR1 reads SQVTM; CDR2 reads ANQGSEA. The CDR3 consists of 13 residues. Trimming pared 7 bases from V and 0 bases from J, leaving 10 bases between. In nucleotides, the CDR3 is TGCAGCGCAGGTAGGGGCTCCTACAATGAGCAGTTCTTC. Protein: CSAGRGSYNEQFF.

The CDR3 DNA is TGTGCCAGCAGCGTTACACTAGCGGGGAATGAGCAGTTCTTC. Protein sequence: CASSVTLAGNEQFF. The V call is TRBV9, the J call TRBJ2-1; 10 positions match TRBD2. Germline V lookup: CDR1 SGDLS, CDR2 YYNGEE. This CDR3 comprises 14 residues. J was trimmed by 7 bases and V by 2 bases; bases with no gene match: 3. The full variable domain, completed using reference TRBV9 and TRBJ2-1, is DSGVTQTPKHLITATGQRVTLRCSPRSGDLSVYWYQQSLDQGLQFLIQYYNGEERAKGNILERFSAQQFPDLHSELNLSSLELGDSALYFCASSVTLAGNEQFFGPGTRLTVL.

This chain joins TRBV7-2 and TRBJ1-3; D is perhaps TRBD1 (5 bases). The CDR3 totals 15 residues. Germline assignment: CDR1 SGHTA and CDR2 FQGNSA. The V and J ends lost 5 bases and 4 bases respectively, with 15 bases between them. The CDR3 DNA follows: TGTGCCAGCAGCCTTTGGGGCCTCTACGGAAACACCATATATTTT. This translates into CASSLWGLYGNTIYF.

The chain's CDR3 is CASSLRLAGGSGNEQFF. The CDR3 nucleotides are TGTGCCAGCAGCTTAAGGCTAGCGGGAGGATCGGGTAATGAGCAGTTCTTC. The V gene is TRBV7-8, the J gene TRBJ2-1, with TRBD2 matching over 11 bases. V lost 2 bases to trimming and J lost 7 bases; unmatched junction nucleotides: 10. The length of the CDR3 is 17 residues. The V gene's germline CDR1 is SGHVS and CDR2 FQNEAQ.

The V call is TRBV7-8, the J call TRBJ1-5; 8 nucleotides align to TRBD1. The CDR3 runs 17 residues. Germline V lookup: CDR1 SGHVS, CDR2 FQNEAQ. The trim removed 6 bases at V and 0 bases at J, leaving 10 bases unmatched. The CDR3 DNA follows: TGTGCCAGCAGTCCGGGGACAGGAAGACCTAGCAATCAGCCCCAGCATTTT. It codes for CASSPGTGRPSNQPQHF.

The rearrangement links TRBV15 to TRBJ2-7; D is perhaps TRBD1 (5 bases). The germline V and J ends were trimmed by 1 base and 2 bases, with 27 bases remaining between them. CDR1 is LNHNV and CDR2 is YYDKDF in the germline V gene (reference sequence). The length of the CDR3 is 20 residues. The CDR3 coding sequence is TGTGCCACCAGCAGAGTCGGAAACAGGCTTTTAACCGATCCGCCCTACGAGCAGTACTTC. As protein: CATSRVGNRLLTDPPYEQYF.

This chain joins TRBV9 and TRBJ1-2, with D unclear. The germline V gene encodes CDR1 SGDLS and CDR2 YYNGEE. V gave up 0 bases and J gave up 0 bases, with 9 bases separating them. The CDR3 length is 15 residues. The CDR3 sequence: CASSVGRQPNYGYTF. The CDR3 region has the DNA TGTGCCAGCAGCGTAGGCAGGCAGCCTAACTATGGCTACACCTTC.

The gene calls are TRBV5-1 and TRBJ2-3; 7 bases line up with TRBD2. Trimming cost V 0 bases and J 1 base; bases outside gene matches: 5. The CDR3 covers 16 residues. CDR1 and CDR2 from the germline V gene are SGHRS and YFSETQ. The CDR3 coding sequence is TGCGCCAGCAGCTTGGTTCTAGCGGCTCGCACAGATACGCAGTATTTT. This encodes CASSLVLAARTDTQYF.

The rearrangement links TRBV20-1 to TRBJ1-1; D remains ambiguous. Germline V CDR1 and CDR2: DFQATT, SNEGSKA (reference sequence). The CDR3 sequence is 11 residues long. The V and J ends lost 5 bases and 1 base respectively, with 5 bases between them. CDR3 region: CSAYRNTEAFF. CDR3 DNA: TGCAGTGCTTACAGGAACACTGAAGCTTTCTTT.

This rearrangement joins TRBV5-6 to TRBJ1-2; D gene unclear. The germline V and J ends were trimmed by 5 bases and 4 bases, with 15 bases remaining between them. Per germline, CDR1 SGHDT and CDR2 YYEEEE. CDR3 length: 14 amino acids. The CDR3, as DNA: TGTGCCAGCAGGACGCCGGGTTCGGCCTATGGCTACACCTTC. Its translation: CASRTPGSAYGYTF.

This chain's CDR3 is CASSSLGNTEAFF. The DNA for the CDR3 is TGTGCCAGCAGCTCCCTCGGGAACACTGAAGCTTTCTTT. This chain links TRBV7-2 with TRBJ1-1; no firm D call. V was trimmed by 4 bases and J by 1 base, leaving 7 bases between them. The CDR3 is 13 amino acids. The germline V gene encodes CDR1 SGHTA and CDR2 FQGNSA.

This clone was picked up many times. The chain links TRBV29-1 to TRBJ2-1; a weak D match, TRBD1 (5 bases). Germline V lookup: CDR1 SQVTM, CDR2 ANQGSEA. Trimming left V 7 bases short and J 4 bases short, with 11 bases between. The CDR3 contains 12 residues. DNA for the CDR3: TGCAGCGCTGGACACTTTTACAATGAGCAGTTCTTC. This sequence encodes CSAGHFYNEQFF.

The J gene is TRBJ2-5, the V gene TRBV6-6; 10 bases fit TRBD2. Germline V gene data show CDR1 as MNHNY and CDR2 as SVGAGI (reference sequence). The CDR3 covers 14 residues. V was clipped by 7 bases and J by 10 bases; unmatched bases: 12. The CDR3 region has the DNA TGTGCCAGCACCCGTGGTAGCGGGAGGATCGACCAGTACTTC. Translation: CASTRGSGRIDQYF.

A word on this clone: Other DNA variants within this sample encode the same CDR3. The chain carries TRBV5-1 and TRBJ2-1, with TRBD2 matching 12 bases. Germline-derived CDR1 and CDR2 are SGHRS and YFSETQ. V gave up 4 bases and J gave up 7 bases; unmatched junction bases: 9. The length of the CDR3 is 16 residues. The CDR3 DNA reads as TGCGCCAGCAGCCCCCCGACTAGCGGGAGAAGAAATGAGCAGTTCTTC. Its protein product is CASSPPTSGRRNEQFF. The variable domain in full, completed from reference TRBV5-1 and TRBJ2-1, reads KAGVTQTPRYLIKTRGQQVTLSCSPISGHRSVSWYQQTPGQGLQFLFEYFSETQRNKGNFPGRFSGRQFSNSRSEMNVSTLELGDSALYLCASSPPTSGRRNEQFFGPGTRLTVL.

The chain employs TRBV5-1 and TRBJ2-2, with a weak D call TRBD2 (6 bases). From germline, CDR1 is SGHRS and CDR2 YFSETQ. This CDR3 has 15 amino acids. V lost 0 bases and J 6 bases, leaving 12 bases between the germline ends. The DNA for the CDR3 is TGCGCCAGCAGCTTGGGACAAACGGGAGCCGGGGAGCTGTTTTTT. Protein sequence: CASSLGQTGAGELFF.

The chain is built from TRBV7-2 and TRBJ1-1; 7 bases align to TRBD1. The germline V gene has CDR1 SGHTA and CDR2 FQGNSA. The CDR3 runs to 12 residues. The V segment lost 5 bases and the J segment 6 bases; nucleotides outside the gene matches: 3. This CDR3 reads CASSPTGAEAFF. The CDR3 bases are TGTGCCAGCAGCCCCACAGGGGCTGAAGCTTTCTTT.

In DNA, the CDR3 is TGTGCCAGCAGCCAAGCAGCGGGAGGTGATGAAAAACTGTTTTTT. It codes for CASSQAAGGDEKLFF. This chain connects TRBV3-1 (or the pseudogene TRBV3-2) to TRBJ1-4; no firm D call. Germline CDR1 is LGHDT and CDR2 is YNNKEL (reference sequence). The V end lost 1 base, the J end lost 6 bases, and 12 bases lay between the germline ends. This CDR3 has 15 amino acids.

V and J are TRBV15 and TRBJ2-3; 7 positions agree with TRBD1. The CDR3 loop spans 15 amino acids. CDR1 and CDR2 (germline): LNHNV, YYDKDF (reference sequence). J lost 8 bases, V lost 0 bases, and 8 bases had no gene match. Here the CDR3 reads CATSRETGEKITQYF. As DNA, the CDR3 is TGTGCCACCAGCAGAGAAACAGGGGAAAAAATTACGCAGTATTTT.

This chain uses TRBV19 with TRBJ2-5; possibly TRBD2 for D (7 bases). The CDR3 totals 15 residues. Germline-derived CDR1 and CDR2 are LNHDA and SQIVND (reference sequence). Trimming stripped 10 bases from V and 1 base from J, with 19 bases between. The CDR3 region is CATSRGGAAQETQYF. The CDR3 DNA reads TGTGCCACCTCAAGGGGGGGGGCAGCCCAAGAGACCCAGTACTTC.

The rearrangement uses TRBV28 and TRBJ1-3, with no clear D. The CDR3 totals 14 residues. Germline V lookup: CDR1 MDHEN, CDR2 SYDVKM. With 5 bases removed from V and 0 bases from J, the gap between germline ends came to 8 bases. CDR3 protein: CASSGTVSGNTIYF. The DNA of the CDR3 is TGTGCCAGCAGTGGTACAGTCTCTGGAAACACCATATATTTT.

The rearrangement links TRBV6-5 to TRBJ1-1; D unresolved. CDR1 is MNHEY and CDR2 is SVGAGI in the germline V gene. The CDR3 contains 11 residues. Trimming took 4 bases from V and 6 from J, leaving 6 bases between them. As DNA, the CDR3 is TGTGCCAGCAGTTTCATAGCTGAAGCTTTCTTT. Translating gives CASSFIAEAFF.

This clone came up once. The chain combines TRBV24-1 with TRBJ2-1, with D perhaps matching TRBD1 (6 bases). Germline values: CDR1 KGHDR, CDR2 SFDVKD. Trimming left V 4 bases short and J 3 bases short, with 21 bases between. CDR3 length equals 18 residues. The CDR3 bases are TGTGCCACCAGTGACTCCCCCCTGGGCACAGGGCACTACAATGAGCAGTTCTTC. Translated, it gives CATSDSPLGTGHYNEQFF.

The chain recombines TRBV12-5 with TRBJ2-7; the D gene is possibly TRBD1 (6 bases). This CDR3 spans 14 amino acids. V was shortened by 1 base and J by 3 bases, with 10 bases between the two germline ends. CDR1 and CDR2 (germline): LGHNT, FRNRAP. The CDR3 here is CASGLGLQGYEQYF. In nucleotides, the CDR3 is TGTGCTAGTGGTTTGGGGTTACAGGGCTACGAGCAGTACTTC.

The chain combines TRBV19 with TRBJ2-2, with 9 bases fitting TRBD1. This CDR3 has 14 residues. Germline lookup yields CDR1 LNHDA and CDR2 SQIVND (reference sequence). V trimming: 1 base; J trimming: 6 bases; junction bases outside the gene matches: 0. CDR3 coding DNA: TGTGCCAGTAGTATAGGGACAGGGGCCGGGGAGCTGTTTTTT. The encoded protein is CASSIGTGAGELFF.

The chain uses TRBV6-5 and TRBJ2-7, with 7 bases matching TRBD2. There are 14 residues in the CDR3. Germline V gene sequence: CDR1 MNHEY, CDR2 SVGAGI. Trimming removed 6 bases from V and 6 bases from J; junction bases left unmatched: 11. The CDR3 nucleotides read TGTGCCAGCAGGGATGGGGGAGGGTCGGGCGAGCAGTACTTC. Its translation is CASRDGGGSGEQYF.

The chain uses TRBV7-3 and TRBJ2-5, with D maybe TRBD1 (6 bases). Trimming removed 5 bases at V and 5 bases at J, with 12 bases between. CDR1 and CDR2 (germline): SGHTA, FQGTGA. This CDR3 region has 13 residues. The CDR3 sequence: CASSTGHTETQYF. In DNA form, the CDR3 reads TGTGCCAGCAGCACGGGACACACGGAGACCCAGTACTTC. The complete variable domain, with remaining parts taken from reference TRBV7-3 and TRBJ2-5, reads GAGVSQTPSNKVTEKGKYVELRCDPISGHTALYWYRQSLGQGPEFLIYFQGTGAADDSGLPNDRFFAVRPEGSVSTLKIQRTERGDSAVYLCASSTGHTETQYFGPGTRLLVL.

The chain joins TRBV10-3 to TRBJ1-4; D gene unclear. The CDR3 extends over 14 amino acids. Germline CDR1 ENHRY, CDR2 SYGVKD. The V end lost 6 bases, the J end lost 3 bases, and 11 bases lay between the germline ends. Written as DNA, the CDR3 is TGTGCCATCAGGGGTACAGCCTCTAATGAAAAACTGTTTTTT. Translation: CAIRGTASNEKLFF.